The rows below give T cell receptor beta chains drawn from one sample of a study of read filtering for tumor transcriptome and immune sequencing. TCRdb fed the reads into MiXCR, producing one record per CDR3 protein. The sample yields about 86,000 distinct CDR3 sequences, 9% to 15% seen once. Input material: a population of CD138-negative cells sorted from bone marrow. These receptors were collected from a donor over 35 with multiple myeloma. CDR3s include the opening cysteine and the closing phenylalanine or tryptophan. A D gene is named only where the DNA matches it firmly. Clone size, where shown, is once, few, many, or a class for clones that have expanded.

V: TRBV7-9
size: -
J: TRBJ2-3
D: -
CDR3: CASSSPGRGEDTQYF
DNA: TGTGCCAGCAGCTCACCTGGGAGGGGGGAAGATACGCAGTATTTT

V: TRBV25-1
size: once
J: TRBJ2-1
D: TRBD1
CDR3: CASSPADRVWNEQFF
DNA: TGTGCCAGCAGCCCGGCGGACAGGGTATGGAATGAGCAGTTCTTC

V: TRBV13
size: -
J: TRBJ2-5
D: -
CDR3: CASSLGLAQETQYF
DNA: TGTGCCAGCAGCTTAGGGTTAGCTCAGGAGACCCAGTACTTC

V: TRBV7-8
size: many
J: TRBJ2-1
D: -
CDR3: CASSPTLSSYNEQFF
DNA: TGTGCCAGCAGCCCAACTCTGAGCTCCTACAATGAGCAGTTCTTC

V: TRBV7-2
size: many
J: TRBJ2-7
D: TRBD1
CDR3: CASSVHAGGSYEQYF
DNA: TGTGCCAGCAGCGTCCATGCAGGGGGCTCCTACGAGCAGTACTTC

V: TRBV3-1
size: many
J: TRBJ2-1
D: -
CDR3: CASSQGTFDEQFF
DNA: TGTGCCAGCAGCCAAGGGACTTTTGATGAGCAGTTCTTC

V: TRBV29-1
size: many
J: TRBJ2-5
D: TRBD1
CDR3: CSVGTAQETQYF
DNA: TGCAGCGTAGGGACAGCGCAAGAGACCCAGTACTTC

V: TRBV5-1
size: many
J: TRBJ2-6
D: TRBD2
CDR3: CASSLASLAGRANVLTF
DNA: TGCGCCAGCAGCTTGGCCAGCCTAGCGGGAAGGGCCAACGTCCTGACTTTC

V: TRBV27
size: -
J: TRBJ2-2
D: TRBD1
CDR3: CASRKGDRDTGELFF
DNA: TGTGCCAGCAGAAAGGGGGACAGGGACACCGGGGAGCTGTTTTTT

V: TRBV5-4
size: many
J: TRBJ2-1
D: -
CDR3: CASSIDRQGEQFF
DNA: TGTGCCAGCAGTATTGACCGCCAGGGTGAGCAGTTCTTC

V: TRBV29-1
size: many
J: TRBJ2-5
D: -
CDR3: CSGRWGQETQYF
DNA: TGCAGCGGTAGATGGGGACAAGAGACCCAGTACTTC

V: TRBV29-1
size: many
J: TRBJ2-5
D: -
CDR3: CSVEGGEAAGTQYF
DNA: TGCAGCGTTGAAGGAGGGGAGGCTGCAGGGACCCAGTACTTC

V: TRBV5-1
size: many
J: TRBJ2-7
D: -
CDR3: CASSLQGRVTEQYF
DNA: TGCGCCAGCAGCTTACAGGGAAGGGTGACCGAGCAGTACTTC

V: TRBV29-1
size: many
J: TRBJ1-1
D: TRBD1
CDR3: CSVSSRTGVLTEAFF
DNA: TGCAGCGTCTCTTCCCGGACAGGCGTACTCACTGAAGCTTTCTTT

V: TRBV7-9
size: many
J: TRBJ1-1
D: -
CDR3: CASSLDSGNTEAFF
DNA: TGTGCCAGCAGCTTAGATAGCGGAAACACTGAAGCTTTCTTT

V: TRBV29-1
size: few
J: TRBJ1-3
D: -
CDR3: CSVDGDTTGNTIYF
DNA: TGCAGCGTGGACGGGGATACGACGGGAAACACCATATATTTT

V: TRBV9
size: many
J: TRBJ2-6
D: -
CDR3: CASSPRDLIKGVASGANVLTF
DNA: TGTGCCAGCAGCCCAAGGGACCTCATAAAGGGGGTGGCCTCTGGGGCCAACGTCCTGACTTTC

V: TRBV7-9
size: -
J: TRBJ1-5
D: -
CDR3: CASSLETGSNQPRHF
DNA: TGTGCCAGCAGCTTAGAGACGGGGAGCAATCAGCCCCGGCATTTT

V: TRBV6-1
size: many
J: TRBJ2-3
D: -
CDR3: CASSDLPGTDTQYF
DNA: TGTGCCAGCAGTGATCTGCCAGGCACAGATACGCAGTATTTT

V: TRBV30
size: many
J: TRBJ2-1
D: -
CDR3: CAWRSTDYNEQFF
DNA: TGTGCCTGGAGATCGACAGACTACAATGAGCAGTTCTTC

V: TRBV4-1
size: many
J: TRBJ1-2
D: -
CDR3: CASSQDRHSRYTF
DNA: TGCGCCAGCAGCCAAGATCGCCACTCTCGCTACACCTTC

V: TRBV25-1
size: many
J: TRBJ1-5
D: TRBD1
CDR3: CASSVGTGGGPQHF
DNA: TGTGCCAGCAGTGTTGGGACAGGGGGAGGGCCCCAGCATTTT

V: TRBV6-6
size: many
J: TRBJ1-6
D: TRBD1
CDR3: CASSHGGQGFSPLHF
DNA: TGTGCCAGCAGCCACGGGGGACAGGGGTTTTCACCCCTCCACTTT

V: TRBV5-1
size: many
J: TRBJ2-1
D: TRBD2
CDR3: CASSIPGLAGNEQFF
DNA: TGCGCCAGCAGCATACCGGGACTAGCGGGAAATGAGCAGTTCTTC

V: TRBV29-1
size: many
J: TRBJ1-2
D: -
CDR3: CSADRVYGYTF
DNA: TGCAGCGCGGACAGAGTCTATGGCTACACCTTC

V: TRBV2
size: many
J: TRBJ2-1
D: -
CDR3: CASSVEGEGYNEQFF
DNA: TGTGCCAGCAGTGTCGAGGGGGAGGGCTACAATGAGCAGTTCTTC

V: TRBV5-1
size: many
J: TRBJ2-3
D: -
CDR3: CASRPGQITDTQYF
DNA: TGCGCCAGCAGGCCGGGGCAGATCACAGATACGCAGTATTTT

V: TRBV7-9
size: many
J: TRBJ2-1
D: TRBD2
CDR3: CASSLGGPVEQFF
DNA: TGTGCCAGCAGCTTGGGAGGGCCGGTTGAGCAGTTCTTC

V: TRBV18
size: many
J: TRBJ2-5
D: TRBD2
CDR3: CASSPMVAGARETQYF
DNA: TGTGCCAGCTCCCCAATGGTAGCGGGAGCCCGGGAGACCCAGTACTTC

V: TRBV7-8
size: many
J: TRBJ2-3
D: TRBD2
CDR3: CASSLRGTSGSFSTDTQYF
DNA: TGTGCCAGCAGCTTACGGGGGACTAGCGGGAGTTTTAGCACAGATACGCAGTATTTT

V: TRBV20-1
size: many
J: TRBJ2-1
D: TRBD2
CDR3: CGAVAGGAYNEQFF
DNA: TGCGGTGCGGTAGCGGGAGGAGCCTACAATGAGCAGTTCTTC

V: TRBV12-3/TRBV12-4
size: many
J: TRBJ2-1
D: -
CDR3: CASSLPLNEQFF
DNA: TGTGCCAGCAGTTTACCCCTCAATGAGCAGTTCTTC

V: TRBV21-1
size: -
J: TRBJ2-2
D: -
CDR3: CASSKLPGERAGSCF
DNA: TGTGCCAGCAGCAAACTACCAGGGGAAAGAGCGGGGAGCTGTTTT

V: TRBV12-5
size: many
J: TRBJ2-2
D: TRBD2
CDR3: CASGRLAGGELFF
DNA: TGTGCTAGTGGAAGACTAGCGGGCGGGGAGCTGTTTTTT

V: TRBV29-1
size: many
J: TRBJ1-4
D: -
CDR3: CSVVDSIREKLFF
DNA: TGCAGCGTGGTGGACAGTATTCGCGAAAAACTGTTTTTT

V: TRBV15
size: few
J: TRBJ2-5
D: -
CDR3: CATSRDPGTQYF
DNA: TGTGCCACCAGCAGAGATCCCGGGACCCAGTACTTC

V: TRBV5-1
size: many
J: TRBJ2-2
D: -
CDR3: CASSPALNTGELFF
DNA: TGCGCCAGCAGCCCGGCATTGAACACCGGGGAGCTGTTTTTT

V: TRBV9
size: -
J: TRBJ2-5
D: TRBD1
CDR3: CASSIQPGQTQETQYF
DNA: TGTGCCAGCAGCATCCAACCGGGACAGACTCAAGAGACCCAGTACTTC

V: TRBV7-3
size: many
J: TRBJ2-2
D: TRBD2
CDR3: CASSYAGTIDTGELFF
DNA: TGTGCCAGCAGCTATGCCGGGACTATAGACACCGGGGAGCTGTTTTTT

V: TRBV5-1
size: many
J: TRBJ2-5
D: -
CDR3: CASSSGTPQETQYF
DNA: TGCGCCAGCAGCTCTGGGACACCCCAAGAGACCCAGTACTTC

V: TRBV21-1
size: many
J: TRBJ2-7
D: -
CDR3: CASRPRGQIDYEQYF
DNA: TGTGCCAGCCGACCCCGAGGACAGATCGACTACGAGCAGTACTTC

V: TRBV7-3
size: -
J: TRBJ2-2
D: TRBD2
CDR3: CASSLNQALAGGPGTGELFF
DNA: TGTGCCAGCAGCTTAAACCAGGCGCTAGCGGGAGGGCCGGGAACCGGGGAGCTGTTTTTT

V: TRBV20-1
size: many
J: TRBJ1-1
D: TRBD1
CDR3: CSARDRVTEAFF
DNA: TGCAGTGCAAGGGACAGGGTCACTGAAGCTTTCTTT

V: TRBV11-2
size: many
J: TRBJ2-2
D: -
CDR3: CASSRGAGGTGELFF
DNA: TGTGCCAGCAGCCGTGGAGCGGGCGGGACCGGGGAGCTGTTTTTT